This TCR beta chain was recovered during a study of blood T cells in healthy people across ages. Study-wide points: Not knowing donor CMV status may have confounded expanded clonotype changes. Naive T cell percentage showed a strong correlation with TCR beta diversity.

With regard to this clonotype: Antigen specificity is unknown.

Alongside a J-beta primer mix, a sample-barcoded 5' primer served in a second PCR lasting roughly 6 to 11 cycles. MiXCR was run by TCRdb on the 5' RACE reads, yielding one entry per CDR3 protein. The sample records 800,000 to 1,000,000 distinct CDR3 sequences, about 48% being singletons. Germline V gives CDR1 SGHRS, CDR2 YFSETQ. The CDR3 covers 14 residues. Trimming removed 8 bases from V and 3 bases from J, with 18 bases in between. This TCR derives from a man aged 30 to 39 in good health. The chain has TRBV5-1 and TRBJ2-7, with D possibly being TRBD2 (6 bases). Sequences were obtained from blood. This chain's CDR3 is CASAKEGGYYEQYF. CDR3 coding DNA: TGCGCCAGTGCGAAGGAGGGAGGATACTACGAGCAGTACTTC.